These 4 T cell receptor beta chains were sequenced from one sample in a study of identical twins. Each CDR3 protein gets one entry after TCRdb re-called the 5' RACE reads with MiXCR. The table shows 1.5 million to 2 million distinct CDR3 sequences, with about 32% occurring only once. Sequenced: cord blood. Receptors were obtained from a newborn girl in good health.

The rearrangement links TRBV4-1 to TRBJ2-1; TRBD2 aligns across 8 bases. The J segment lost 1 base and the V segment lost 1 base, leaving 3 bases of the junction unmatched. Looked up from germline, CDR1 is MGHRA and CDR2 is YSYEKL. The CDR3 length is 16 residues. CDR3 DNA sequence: TGCGCCAGCAGCCAAGTACTAGCGGCGTCCTACAATGAGCAGTTCTTC. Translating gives CASSQVLAASYNEQFF.

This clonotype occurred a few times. The CDR3 spells CASSLSGPGGYTF. Here the CDR3 DNA reads TGTGCCAGCAGCTTAAGCGGTCCCGGGGGCTACACCTTC. The J gene is TRBJ1-2, the V gene TRBV7-2, with unresolved D. The CDR3 has 13 amino acids. Germline values: CDR1 SGHTA, CDR2 FQGNSA. V was trimmed by 2 bases and J by 8 bases, leaving 12 bases between them.

For the CDR3, the DNA is TGTGCCAGCAGTTTAGCGCGACTAGCGGAAGGCGCAGATACGCAGTATTTT. Protein sequence: CASSLARLAEGADTQYF. J is TRBJ2-3 and V is TRBV12-3 or TRBV12-4, with 9 bases identical to TRBD2. The trim removed 0 bases at V and 4 bases at J, leaving 8 bases unmatched. CDR3 length equals 17 residues.

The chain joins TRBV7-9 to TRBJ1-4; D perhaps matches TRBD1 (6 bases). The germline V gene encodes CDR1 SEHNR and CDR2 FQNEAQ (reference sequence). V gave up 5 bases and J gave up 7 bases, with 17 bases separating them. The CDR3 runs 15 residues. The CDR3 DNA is TGTGCCAGCAGCCGAGGGGGGGGGAAGGTTGAAAAACTGTTTTTT. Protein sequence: CASSRGGGKVEKLFF.